This T cell receptor (beta chain) was recorded in a study of OX40 agonist ivuxolimab in advanced cancers. For the study at large: The mean age was approximately 56 years, ranging from about 20 to 79, with about four fifths of participants male. Whole-study results and caveats: CD8+ T cells averaged more expanded clones than CD4+. Among the nonresponders, some also had low normalized T-cell clonal expansion.

The count of this clone is one. Its antigen remains unknown. Generated by immunoSEQ multiplex PCR, the TCRdb table keeps only in-frame clones and is missing some. The data contain approximately 69,000 clones, 70% to 90% of them singletons. Germline V CDR1 and CDR2: SGHKS, YYEKEE (reference sequence). The V end was cut by 3 bases, the J end by 5 bases, with 14 bases between. The CDR3 is 14 residues long. The sequencing used CD4+ or CD8+ T cells sorted from blood, collected in a trial of the OX40 agonist ivuxolimab. V and J are TRBV5-5 and TRBJ2-5, with no clear D. This sequence was found in an adult with an advanced solid tumor such as melanoma, head and neck, liver or kidney cancer. CDR3 bases: TGTGCCAGCAGCTCTCCAAGTCCACCGGAGACCCAGTACTTC. Protein sequence: CASSSPSPPETQYF.